A selection of T cell receptor beta chains follows, all from one sample in a study of T cell responses to AZD1222 COVID-19 vaccine. Profiled with immunoSEQ multiplex PCR; TCRdb holds only in-frame clones, not every one. Among some 140,000 clones listed, roughly nine tenths were seen once. Specimen: peripheral blood, collected on day 0 of MenACWY control vaccination. The receptors stem from an adult in good health. Each CDR3 is given without its conserved first and last residue. A D gene is named only where the DNA matches it firmly.

13 | NA | TRBJ1-5 | TRBV18 | ASSKGVDSNQPQH
12 | NA | TRBJ2-7 | TRBV6-2/TRBV6-3 | ASSYGRGAYEQY
16 | TRBD2 | TRBJ2-3 | TRBV7-2 | ASSLAATSGGATDTQY
18 | TRBD2 | TRBJ2-3 | TRBV5-1 | ASSLPLFPGTSGSTDTQY
13 | NA | TRBJ1-1 | TRBV5-1 | ASSLVGTLNTEAF
13 | NA | TRBJ2-7 | TRBV15 | ATRNLQGTAYEQY
11 | TRBD1 | TRBJ1-2 | TRBV27 | ASSRQGLSGYT
10 | NA | TRBJ1-1 | TRBV10-1 | ASSRSWTEAF
10 | NA | TRBJ1-5 | TRBV7-6 | ASSSSGFPQH
15 | NA | TRBJ1-4 | TRBV9 | ASSVAGGIATNEKLF
9 | NA | TRBJ1-6 | TRBV11-2 | ASSSDSPLH
14 | NA | TRBJ2-7 | TRBV19 | ASSGAAHRGDYEQY
17 | TRBD1 | TRBJ2-2 | TRBV23-1 | ASSQSKDRGHAETGELF
12 | TRBD1 | TRBJ1-2 | TRBV5-4 | ASSLGDRDYGYT
12 | NA | TRBJ2-1 | TRBV6-1 | ASSENLRDNEQF
12 | NA | TRBJ2-3 | TRBV27 | ASSLGPPADTQY
14 | NA | TRBJ1-3 | TRBV7-8 | ASSLPGTYSGNTIY
13 | TRBD1 | TRBJ2-7 | TRBV28 | ASSGLGTGKYEQY
13 | TRBD1 | TRBJ2-5 | TRBV11-2 | ASSSIQGAWETQY